The 4 T cell receptor beta chains reported below all come from one sample, sequenced in a study of response to subunit inactivated influenza vaccine (dated by TCRdb to the late 2010s). Receptors were amplified or captured by RT-PCR. The sequencer listed for this sample is Illumina HiSeq 2500. TCRdb reran the public reads through fastp at Q25 and MiXCR, keeping productive beta chains. Rows with one shared CDR3 protein collapse into an entry with the most common genes and DNA. In this sample the table shows about 570,000 distinct CDR3 sequences, about 10% of which occur a single time. The top ten clones comprise approximately 11% of the sample. This sample was shared with a second study, whose subject was T cells expressing NK-cell markers. The second source states: TCR beta cDNA libraries were prepared using 5'RACE template switching, which introduced a universal primer site and unique molecular identifiers.

The specimen was PBMCs from blood, collected on the day of vaccination. These receptors came from a man aged 50-60 years who received an inactivated influenza vaccine. Donor details come from another sample of the same person, matched by shared clones.

V gene TRBV20-1 combines with J gene TRBJ2-2; 11 nucleotides line up with TRBD2. Germline V gives CDR1 DFQATT, CDR2 SNEGSKA (reference sequence). Trimming removed 4 bases from V and 1 base from J; junction bases left unmatched: 14. The CDR3 runs 19 residues. The DNA of the CDR3 is TGCAGTGCTACCCCGGGACTAGCGGCTCCCATATTGAACACCGGGGAGCTGTTTTTT. Residues: CSATPGLAAPILNTGELFF.

There are a few counts of this clonotype. CDR3 sequence: CASSKQAGGFETQYF. CDR3 DNA: TGTGCCAGCAGCAAACAAGCGGGAGGTTTTGAGACCCAGTACTTC. The chain is built from TRBV9 and TRBJ2-5, with 9 positions matching TRBD2. With V trimmed by 4 bases and J by 5 bases, 9 bases remained unmatched. Germline CDR1 reads SGDLS; CDR2 reads YYNGEE. This CDR3 has 15 amino acids.

This clonotype came up a few times. V and J are TRBV7-2 and TRBJ1-1; no clear D gene. Germline values: CDR1 SGHTA, CDR2 FQGNSA. The CDR3 is 14 residues long. V lost 3 bases and J 1 base, leaving 9 bases between the germline ends. CDR3 loop: CASSFSTENTEAFF. The CDR3 DNA sequence: TGTGCCAGCAGCTTCTCGACGGAGAACACTGAAGCTTTCTTT.

The chain employs TRBV6-2 or TRBV6-3 and TRBJ2-5; D is possibly TRBD1 or TRBD2 (5 bases each). The CDR3 sequence is 16 residues long. With 2 bases removed from V and 4 bases from J, the gap between germline ends came to 17 bases. The germline CDR1 and CDR2 sequences are MNHEY and SVGEGT. The CDR3 region is CASSYQGRAPGETQYF. The CDR3 nucleotides are TGTGCCAGCAGTTACCAGGGACGGGCCCCAGGAGAGACCCAGTACTTC.